Following are 3 T cell receptor beta chains from one sample sequenced in a study of cytomegalovirus exposure and HLA in healthy donors. The study ran its PCR with 60 Vbeta and 13 Jbeta primers. The table came from immunoSEQ multiplex PCR; TCRdb's copy has only in-frame clones and leaves some out. The table lists 250,000 to 350,000 clones, 86% of them singletons. Sequencing input: PBMCs. The source of these receptors is a man aged 40-55 years in good health and CMV-seropositive.

The rearrangement uses TRBV30 and TRBJ2-5; no definite D call. The DNA end is more similar to TRBJ2-7, so the J call may be wrong. CDR3 length: 11 amino acids. Looked up from germline, CDR1 is GTSNPN and CDR2 is SVGIG (reference sequence). The CDR3 nucleotides are TGTGCCTGGAGTGCAACCTACGAGCAGTACTTC. It specifies CAWSATYEQYF.

The chain employs TRBV2 and TRBJ2-7, with 8 bases lining up with TRBD1. Germline CDR1 and CDR2: SNHLY and FYNNEI. The CDR3 extends over 15 amino acids. V was pared by 6 bases and J by 0 bases, with 7 bases of the junction left unmatched. CDR3 residues: CASRTDRASSYEQYF. Here the CDR3 DNA reads TGTGCCAGCAGAACGGACAGGGCGAGCTCCTACGAGCAGTACTTC.

V gene TRBV5-1 combines with J gene TRBJ2-7; the D is unclear. Germline CDR1 reads SGHRS; CDR2 reads YFSETQ. CDR3 length: 14 residues. The V end lost 0 bases, the J end lost 0 bases, and 7 bases lay between the germline ends. The CDR3 region has the DNA TGCGCCAGCAGCTTGGCACAGATCTCCTACGAGCAGTACTTC. Its translation: CASSLAQISYEQYF. Based on the CDR3 plus reference TRBV5-1 and TRBJ2-7, the full variable domain is KAGVTQTPRYLIKTRGQQVTLSCSPISGHRSVSWYQQTPGQGLQFLFEYFSETQRNKGNFPGRFSGRQFSNSRSEMNVSTLELGDSALYLCASSLAQISYEQYFGPGTRLTVT.